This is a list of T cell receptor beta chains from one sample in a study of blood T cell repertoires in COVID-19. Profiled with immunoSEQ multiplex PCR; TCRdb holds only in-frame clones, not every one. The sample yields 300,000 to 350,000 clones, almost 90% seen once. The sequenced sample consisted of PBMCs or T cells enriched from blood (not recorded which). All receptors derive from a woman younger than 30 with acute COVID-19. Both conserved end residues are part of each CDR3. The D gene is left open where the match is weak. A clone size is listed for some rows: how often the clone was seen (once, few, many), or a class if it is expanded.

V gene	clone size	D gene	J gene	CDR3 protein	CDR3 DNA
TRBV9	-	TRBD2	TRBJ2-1	CASGPSGPNNEQFF	TGTGCCAGTGGTCCTAGCGGGCCTAACAATGAGCAGTTCTTC
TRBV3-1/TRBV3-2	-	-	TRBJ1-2	CASSQDRGTTRVGYTF	TGTGCCAGCAGCCAAGATAGAGGCACCACACGCGTAGGCTACACCTTC
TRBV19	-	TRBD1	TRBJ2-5	CASSRWTGGMETQYF	TGTGCCAGTAGTAGGTGGACAGGGGGCATGGAGACCCAGTACTTC
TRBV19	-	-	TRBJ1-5	CASTMEEGGIGNQPQHF	TGTGCCAGTACCATGGAGGAGGGGGGGATAGGCAATCAGCCCCAGCATTTT
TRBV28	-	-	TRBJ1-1	CASSFGISEAFF	TGTGCCAGCAGTTTCGGGATAAGTGAAGCTTTCTTT
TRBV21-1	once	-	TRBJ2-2	CASSDFPFGTGCRKGNTGELFF	TGTGCCAGCAGCGACTTTCCCTTCGGGACAGGGTGTAGGAAGGGCAACACCGGGGAGCTGTTTTTT
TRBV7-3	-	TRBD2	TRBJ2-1	CASSYNVLAGRGNEQFF	TGTGCCAGCAGCTACAATGTCTTAGCGGGACGAGGGAATGAGCAGTTCTTC
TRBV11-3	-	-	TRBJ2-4	CASSFRRGIQYF	TGTGCCAGCAGCTTCCGTAGGGGCATTCAGTACTTC
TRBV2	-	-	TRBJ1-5	CASSERGSNQPQHF	TGTGCCAGCAGTGAAAGGGGTTCCAATCAGCCCCAGCATTTT
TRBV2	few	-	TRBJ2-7	CASSEHRESREQYF	TGTGCCAGCAGTGAACATCGGGAGTCCCGGGAGCAGTACTTC
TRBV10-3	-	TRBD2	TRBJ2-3	CAISEGLAGGEDTQYF	TGTGCCATCAGTGAGGGGCTAGCGGGAGGGGAAGATACGCAGTATTTT
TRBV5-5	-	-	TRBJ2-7	CASSWVGGYEQYF	TGTGCCAGCAGCTGGGTGGGGGGCTACGAGCAGTACTTC
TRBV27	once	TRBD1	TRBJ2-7	CASSSGTGKVEQYF	TGTGCCAGCAGTTCCGGGACAGGGAAGGTCGAGCAGTACTTC
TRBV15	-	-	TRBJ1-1	CATSRDLGHVGNTEAFF	TGTGCCACCAGCAGAGATCTAGGACACGTCGGGAACACTGAAGCTTTCTTT
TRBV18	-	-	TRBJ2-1	CASSPPGINEQFF	TGTGCCAGCTCCCCGCCAGGGATAAATGAGCAGTTCTTC
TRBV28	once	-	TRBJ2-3	CASSLHSGATDTQYF	TGTGCCAGCAGTTTACACTCTGGGGCTACAGATACGCAGTATTTT
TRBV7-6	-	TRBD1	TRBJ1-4	CASSTWTGPRSKKLFF	TGTGCCAGCAGCACATGGACAGGGCCGCGCAGTAAGAAACTGTTTTTT
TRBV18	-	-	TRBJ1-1	CASSVTVNTEAFF	TGTGCCAGCTCAGTTACGGTGAACACTGAAGCTTTCTTT
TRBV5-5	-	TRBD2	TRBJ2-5	CASSLTGGETQYF	TGTGCCAGCAGCTTAACGGGAGGGGAGACCCAGTACTTC
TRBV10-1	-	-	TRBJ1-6	CASRAGDASPLHF	TGCGCGTCTCGGGCGGGCGACGCTTCACCCCTCCACTTT
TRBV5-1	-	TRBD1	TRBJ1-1	CASSVPFPTGGVTEAFF	TGCGCCAGCAGCGTTCCCTTTCCGACAGGGGGAGTCACTGAAGCTTTCTTT
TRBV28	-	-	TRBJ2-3	CASSLTDTQYF	TGTGCCAGCAGCCTTACAGATACGCAGTATTTT
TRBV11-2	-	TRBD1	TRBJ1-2	CASSYSGTGGNYGYTF	TGTGCCAGCAGCTATTCCGGGACAGGGGGAAACTATGGCTACACCTTC
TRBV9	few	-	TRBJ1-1	CASSAQGNTEAFF	TGTGCCAGCAGCGCACAGGGGAACACTGAAGCTTTCTTT
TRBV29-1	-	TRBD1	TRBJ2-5	CSVTGMEETQYF	TGCAGCGTGACAGGGATGGAAGAGACCCAGTACTTC
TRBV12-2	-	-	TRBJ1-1	CASRLGTAEAFF	TGTGCAAGTCGCTTAGGGACAGCTGAAGCTTTCTTT
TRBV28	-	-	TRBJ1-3	CASSLSGPAGGTGNTIYF	TGTGCCAGCAGTTTATCCGGTCCGGCGGGGGGCACAGGAAACACCATATATTTT
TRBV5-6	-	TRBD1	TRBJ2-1	CASSWHRGLREQFF	TGTGCCAGCAGCTGGCACAGGGGGCTAAGGGAGCAGTTCTTC
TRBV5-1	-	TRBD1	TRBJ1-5	CASSLTDRGQPQPQHF	TGCGCCAGCAGCTTAACCGACAGGGGGCAGCCTCAACCCCAGCATTTT
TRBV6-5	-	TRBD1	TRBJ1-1	CATWGTANTEAFF	TGTGCCACCTGGGGGACAGCGAACACTGAAGCTTTCTTT
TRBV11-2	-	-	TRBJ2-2	CASSLHLSGELFF	TGTGCCAGCAGCTTACATCTATCCGGGGAGCTGTTTTTT
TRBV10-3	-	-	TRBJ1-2	CAISNGPENYGYTF	TGTGCCATCAGTAATGGGCCGGAAAACTATGGCTACACCTTC
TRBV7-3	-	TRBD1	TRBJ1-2	CASSPTLGQGRVDGYTF	TGTGCCAGCAGCCCTACCCTCGGACAGGGAAGAGTAGATGGCTACACCTTC
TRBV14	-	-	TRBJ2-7	CASSPLGAGVRSYEQYF	TGTGCCAGCAGTCCCCTGGGGGCGGGAGTTAGGTCCTACGAGCAGTACTTC
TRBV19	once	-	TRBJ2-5	CASSIAGFRETQYF	TGTGCCAGTAGTATAGCGGGGTTCCGAGAGACCCAGTACTTC
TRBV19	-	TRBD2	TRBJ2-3	CASRTSGRSDTQYF	TGTGCCAGTAGGACTAGCGGGAGATCTGATACGCAGTATTTT
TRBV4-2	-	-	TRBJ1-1	CASSQEGDWNTEAFF	TGTGCCAGCAGCCAAGAAGGAGACTGGAACACTGAAGCTTTCTTT
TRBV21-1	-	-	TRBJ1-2	CASSKKQYQREFDGYTF	TGTGCCAGCAGCAAGAAACAGTACCAGAGAGAGTTCGATGGCTACACCTTC
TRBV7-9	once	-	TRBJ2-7	CASSSPDSGLTYEQYF	TGTGCCAGCAGCTCCCCGGATAGCGGATTAACCTACGAGCAGTACTTC
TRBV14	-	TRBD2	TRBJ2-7	CASSQGAGLILGEQYF	TGTGCCAGCAGCCAAGGAGCGGGACTGATCCTGGGGGAGCAGTACTTC
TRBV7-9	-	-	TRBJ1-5	CASSLFPPEDSYSNQPQHF	TGTGCCAGCAGCTTATTTCCCCCGGAGGACAGTTATAGCAATCAGCCCCAGCATTTT
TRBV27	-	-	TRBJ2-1	CASSFRVSYNEQFF	TGTGCCAGCAGTTTCAGGGTGTCCTACAATGAGCAGTTCTTC
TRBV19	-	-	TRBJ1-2	CASSITQATYGYTF	TGTGCCAGTAGTATAACACAGGCCACCTATGGCTACACCTTC
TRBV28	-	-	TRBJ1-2	CASSSTGPYGYTF	TGTGCCAGCAGTTCCACAGGGCCCTATGGCTACACCTTC
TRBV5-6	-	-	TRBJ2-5	CASSFVVAFQETQYF	TGTGCCAGCAGCTTTGTTGTGGCTTTTCAAGAGACCCAGTACTTC
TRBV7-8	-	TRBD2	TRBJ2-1	CASSRGTSGGLEQFF	TGTGCCAGCAGCCGTGGGACTAGCGGGGGTCTAGAGCAGTTCTTC
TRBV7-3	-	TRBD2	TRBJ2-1	CASSLSRGLAGGPEQFF	TGTGCCAGCAGCTTAAGTAGGGGACTAGCGGGAGGGCCGGAGCAGTTCTTC